Listed here is a single TCR beta chain. Its antigen is unknown. The sample belongs to a study of T cells expressing NK-cell markers. The study's findings and limits: Several of the donors also had these clonotypes leading their CD3+CD56-NKG2C+ fraction.

CDR3 length: 14 residues. Germline CDR1 and CDR2: KGHSH and LQKENI. TCR beta cDNA was made by 5'RACE template switching with UMIs. No DNA is given; TCRdb re-called the 5' RACE reads and lists each CDR3 protein once. The specimen's table records roughly 430,000 distinct CDR3 sequences. This chain connects TRBV18 to TRBJ1-1. This receptor was identified in a woman between 18 and 70 years old in good health. The specimen was blood T cells: a sorted CD56 or NKG2C T cell subset, CD4+ or CD8+ T cells, or bulk PBMC T cells (not recorded which). CDR3 in amino acids: CASSPRGTNTEAFF.